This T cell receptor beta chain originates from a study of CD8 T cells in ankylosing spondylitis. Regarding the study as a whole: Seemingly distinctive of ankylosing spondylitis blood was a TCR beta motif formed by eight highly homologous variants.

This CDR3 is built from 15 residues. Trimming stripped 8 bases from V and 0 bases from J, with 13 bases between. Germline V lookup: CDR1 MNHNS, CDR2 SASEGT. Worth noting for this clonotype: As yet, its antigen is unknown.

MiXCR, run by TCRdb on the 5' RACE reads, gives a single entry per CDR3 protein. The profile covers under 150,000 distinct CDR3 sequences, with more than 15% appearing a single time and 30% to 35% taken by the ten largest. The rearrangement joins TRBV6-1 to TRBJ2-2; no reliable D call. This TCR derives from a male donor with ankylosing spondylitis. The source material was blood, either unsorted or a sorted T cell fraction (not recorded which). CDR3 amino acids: CASDRALPNTGELFF. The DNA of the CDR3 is TGTGCCAGCGATCGTGCACTGCCGAACACCGGGGAGCTGTTTTTT.